What follows describes a single T cell receptor beta chain. The authors' processing: By means of reference gene primer amplification, nucleated cell counts were estimated. The protocol was immunoSEQ multiplex PCR, while the TCRdb copy is restricted to in-frame clones and leaves out a portion. V, J and clone size are taken as reported in that table, and D and trimming were inferred from the DNA itself. In the table there are 100,000 to 120,000 clones, approximately 67% of which are singletons. V was clipped by 4 bases and J by 5 bases, with 13 bases between them. This CDR3 region has 15 residues. CDR1 and CDR2 from the germline V gene are SGHRS and YFSETQ. These data originate in a study of blood T cell repertoires in COVID-19. The wider study: Donors in the United States, Italy and Spain gave samples during acute or convalescent COVID-19. In each case, the material was cDNA or gDNA derived from T cells, B-cell-depleted T cells, or PBMCs.

This chain links TRBV5-1 with TRBJ1-6, with TRBD1 as a possible D gene (5 bases). This TCR came from a woman aged 60 to 75 with acute or convalescent COVID-19. Sequencing was performed on peripheral blood. DNA of the CDR3: TGCGCCAGCAGCGACGGGACTGGAGATAATTCACCCCTCCACTTT. This sequence encodes CASSDGTGDNSPLHF.